The 31 T cell receptor beta chains presented below share a single source sample, sequenced in a study of cytomegalovirus exposure and HLA in healthy donors. The PCR ran on 60 Vbeta and 13 Jbeta primers. TCRdb keeps only in-frame clones here, not all; method: immunoSEQ multiplex PCR. This sample has approximately 100,000 clones; about 59% occur once, and the top ten carry around 4%. Sequencing was carried out using PBMCs. The receptors shown here come from a man in his thirties or forties in good health and CMV-seropositive.

The chain is built from TRBV18 and TRBJ2-1; 7 nucleotides line up with TRBD2. The V segment lost 4 bases and the J segment 4 bases; nucleotides outside the gene matches: 1. CDR3 length equals 13 residues. Germline CDR1 and CDR2: KGHSH and LQKENI. The CDR3 nucleotides are TGTGCCAGCTCACAAGCGGGATACAATGAGCAGTTCTTC. It translates to CASSQAGYNEQFF.

This clone was detected once. The chain combines TRBV18 with TRBJ1-2; the D gene is possibly TRBD1 (5 bases). The length of the CDR3 is 15 residues. V was clipped by 2 bases and J by 4 bases, with 14 bases between them. Germline V gene data show CDR1 as KGHSH and CDR2 as LQKENI. The CDR3 loop reads CASSPTQTATYGYTF. The CDR3 DNA is TGTGCCAGCTCACCAACCCAGACAGCCACCTATGGCTACACCTTC.

The chain links TRBV27 to TRBJ1-4, with 9 bases aligning to TRBD1. Germline loops: CDR1 MNHEY, CDR2 SMNVEV (reference sequence). This CDR3 has 15 residues. Trimming removed 5 bases from V and 5 bases from J; junction bases left unmatched: 6. The CDR3 sequence is CASSAPGTGNEKLFF. CDR3 coding DNA: TGTGCCAGCAGTGCCCCTGGGACAGGGAATGAAAAACTGTTTTTT.

The genes are TRBV7-2 and TRBJ2-7; 8 positions agree with TRBD2. CDR1 is SGHTA, CDR2 FQGNSA, per germline. The V gene end was trimmed by 5 bases and the J gene end by 0 bases; junction bases not matched to a gene: 12. This CDR3 contains 17 residues. CDR3 amino acids: CASSPRVAGPLSYEQYF. Written as DNA, the CDR3 is TGTGCCAGCAGCCCGAGGGTAGCGGGGCCCCTCTCCTACGAGCAGTACTTC. The full variable domain, with the rest looked up from reference TRBV7-2 and TRBJ2-7, is GAGVSQSPSNKVTEKGKDVELRCDPISGHTALYWYRQSLGQGLEFLIYFQGNSAPDKSGLPSDRFSAERTGGSVSTLTIQRTQQEDSAVYLCASSPRVAGPLSYEQYFGPGTRLTVT.

The chain uses TRBV7-2 and TRBJ2-7; weak D call: TRBD2 (6 bases). The germline V and J ends were trimmed by 1 base and 6 bases, with 13 bases remaining between them. The CDR3 has 14 residues. The germline V gene encodes CDR1 SGHTA and CDR2 FQGNSA. CDR3 bases: TGTGCCAGCAGCTTAGGGCTAGCGACCCTCGAGCAGTACTTC. Its protein is CASSLGLATLEQYF.

The V and J genes are TRBV29-1 and TRBJ2-3, with 7 bases matching TRBD1. The germline V gene encodes CDR1 SQVTM and CDR2 ANQGSEA. The CDR3 is 12 amino acids. The V gene end was trimmed by 7 bases and the J gene end by 6 bases; junction bases not matched to a gene: 7. DNA for the CDR3: TGCAGCGCCAGACAGGGAACTGATACGCAGTATTTT. Translated: CSARQGTDTQYF.

V and J are TRBV6-4 and TRBJ2-7; D may be TRBD1 (5 bases). The CDR3 runs to 16 residues. CDR1 is MRHNA, CDR2 SNTAGT, per germline. Trimming cost V 2 bases and J 6 bases, with 20 bases left between them. CDR3 nucleotide sequence: TGTGCCAGCAGTGACCTCCGTGGCGCCAAGGGGCTCGAGCAGTACTTC. This sequence encodes CASSDLRGAKGLEQYF.

This clone has just a few counts. The chain employs TRBV19 and TRBJ2-5; weak D call: TRBD2 (6 bases). CDR1 LNHDA and CDR2 SQIVND come from the germline V gene (reference sequence). The CDR3 runs to 19 residues. Trimming stripped 9 bases from V and 2 bases from J, with 31 bases between. The CDR3 bases are TGTGCCAGGGGGACTGGAATAGCGAGAAGGCTCACAAAGCAAGAGACCCAGTACTTC. Protein product: CARGTGIARRLTKQETQYF.

V is TRBV6-1 and J is TRBJ2-2, with D perhaps matching TRBD1 (5 bases). The CDR3 has 14 residues. The ends were cut back, 0 bases at V and 6 bases at J, with 8 bases in the middle. CDR1 is MNHNS, CDR2 SASEGT, per germline. The DNA of the CDR3 is TGTGCCAGCAGTGAAGCTCAGGGTCCCGGGGAGCTGTTTTTT. Its protein is CASSEAQGPGELFF.

The CDR3 protein is CASSYLNTGELFF. The CDR3 DNA is TGTGCCAGCAGTTACCTTAACACCGGGGAGCTGTTTTTT. The J gene is TRBJ2-2, the V gene TRBV6-6; D unresolved. Germline V CDR1 and CDR2: MNHNY, SVGAGI (reference sequence). The CDR3 sequence is 13 residues long. V lost 2 bases to trimming and J lost 2 bases, with 3 bases between them.

The count of this clone is one. The chain is built from TRBV5-1 and TRBJ1-6; D is unresolved. The CDR3 has 12 amino acids. The V gene's germline CDR1 is SGHRS and CDR2 YFSETQ. Trimming shortened V by 2 bases and J by 13 bases, and 10 bases separated the two germline ends. CDR3 sequence (DNA): TGCGCCAGCAGCTTAGATCAGGTCCCCCTCCACTTT. It is translated as CASSLDQVPLHF. Looking up the rest from reference TRBV5-1 and TRBJ1-6 gives the full variable domain: KAGVTQTPRYLIKTRGQQVTLSCSPISGHRSVSWYQQTPGQGLQFLFEYFSETQRNKGNFPGRFSGRQFSNSRSEMNVSTLELGDSALYLCASSLDQVPLHFGNGTRLTVT.

In this sample, this clone turned up a few times. The rearrangement uses TRBV9 and TRBJ1-1; no reliable D call. In germline, CDR1 is SGDLS, CDR2 YYNGEE. The CDR3 is 15 residues long. V was cut by 0 bases and J by 4 bases, with 13 bases left in between. The CDR3: CASSVAPGLSTEAFF. CDR3 DNA: TGTGCCAGCAGCGTAGCCCCAGGTCTGTCCACTGAAGCTTTCTTT.

The CDR3 sequence is CASSFTGGTWDGYTF. The CDR3 DNA follows: TGCGCCAGCAGCTTTACGGGGGGCACTTGGGATGGCTACACCTTC. V and J are TRBV5-1 and TRBJ1-2; tentatively, D is TRBD1 (6 bases). Germline values: CDR1 SGHRS, CDR2 YFSETQ. V dropped 2 bases and J dropped 6 bases, with 17 bases sitting between them. The CDR3 is made up of 15 amino acids.

With regard to this clone: Other DNA sequences in the same sample also yield this CDR3. The rearrangement joins TRBV19 to TRBJ1-5; 9 bases agree with TRBD1. The V and J ends lost 4 bases and 2 bases, in that order; junction bases with no gene match: 3. The germline gives CDR1 LNHDA, CDR2 SQIVND (reference sequence). CDR3 length: 15 amino acids. In nucleotides, the CDR3 is TGTGCCAGTAGTAGGGACAGGGTGGGCAATCAGCCCCAGCATTTT. It yields the protein CASSRDRVGNQPQHF.

CDR3 DNA: TGTGCCAGCACCGAGGGACAGGGGCCCTATGGCTACACCTTC. It codes for CASTEGQGPYGYTF. The chain joins TRBV11-2 to TRBJ1-2; 10 positions agree with TRBD1. V shed 7 bases, J shed 4 bases, and the junction held 6 bases outside the gene matches. This CDR3 is 14 amino acids long. Germline CDR1 is SGHAT and CDR2 is FQNNGV.

The gene calls are TRBV2 and TRBJ2-3; possibly TRBD2 for D (6 bases). CDR3 length: 16 residues. V shed 6 bases and J shed 0 bases, with 16 bases lying between them. Germline V gene data show CDR1 as SNHLY and CDR2 as FYNNEI. CDR3: CASRGTLTTSTDTQYF. The CDR3 nucleotides are TGTGCCAGCAGGGGGACTTTGACTACTAGCACAGATACGCAGTATTTT.

The V gene is TRBV2, the J gene TRBJ1-2, with 9 bases lining up with TRBD1. Germline CDR1 reads SNHLY; CDR2 reads FYNNEI. The CDR3 runs to 15 residues. The ends lost 4 bases at V and 6 bases at J; junction bases unmatched: 9. CDR3 DNA: TGTGCCAGCAGTGGCCTTCGGACAGGGGCGGATGGCTACACCTTC. It codes for CASSGLRTGADGYTF.

The chain carries TRBV5-8 and TRBJ1-5; D might be TRBD1 (6 bases). This CDR3 spans 16 amino acids. V was trimmed by 2 bases and J by 0 bases, leaving 12 bases between them. Germline V CDR1 and CDR2: SGHTS, YDEGEE. CDR3 bases: TGTGCCAGCAGCTTTGCAGGGGTTTATAGCAATCAGCCCCAGCATTTT. It is translated as CASSFAGVYSNQPQHF.

This clone was seen a few times. J is TRBJ1-1 and V is TRBV6-4; no definite D call. The CDR3 loop spans 14 amino acids. V lost 4 bases and J lost 4, with 13 bases in between. CDR1 and CDR2 from the germline V gene are MRHNA and SNTAGT. CDR3 sequence (DNA): TGTGCCAGCAGTGTGTATTATCCGGGCACTGAAGCTTTCTTT. Encoded protein: CASSVYYPGTEAFF.

This chain links TRBV7-9 with TRBJ1-2; D is unclear. V lost 2 bases, J lost 4 bases, and 5 bases lay in between. The germline V gene encodes CDR1 SEHNR and CDR2 FQNEAQ (reference sequence). The length of the CDR3 is 12 residues. CDR3 amino acids: CASSLPGYGYTF. Here the CDR3 DNA reads TGTGCCAGCAGCTTACCGGGCTATGGCTACACCTTC.

This chain links TRBV7-2 with TRBJ1-1; 7 bases fit TRBD1. Germline loops: CDR1 SGHTA, CDR2 FQGNSA. V trimming: 1 base; J trimming: 8 bases; junction bases outside the gene matches: 4. The length of the CDR3 is 13 residues. Here the CDR3 DNA reads TGTGCCAGCAGCTTAGGGAGGGGGCTCGAAGCTTTCTTT. This codes for CASSLGRGLEAFF.

The CDR3 reads CASSDGVAGAQETQYF. The CDR3 DNA reads TGTGCCAGCAGTGACGGAGTAGCGGGGGCGCAAGAGACCCAGTACTTC. This chain uses TRBV2 with TRBJ2-5; TRBD2 matches 9 bases. The V segment lost 3 bases and the J segment 2 bases; nucleotides outside the gene matches: 7. The CDR3 is made up of 16 amino acids. CDR1 is SNHLY, CDR2 FYNNEI, per germline.

The V and J genes are TRBV5-1 and TRBJ2-2; tentatively, D is TRBD2 (6 bases). Trimming took off 4 bases at V and 6 bases at J, with 10 bases between the two ends. Germline CDR1 SGHRS, CDR2 YFSETQ. This CDR3 spans 13 amino acids. The chain's CDR3 is CASSLREAGELFF. CDR3 nucleotide sequence: TGCGCCAGCAGCCTGAGGGAGGCCGGGGAGCTGTTTTTT.

The chain links TRBV11-2 to TRBJ2-5; maybe TRBD2 (6 bases). The CDR3 has 17 residues. From germline, CDR1 is SGHAT and CDR2 FQNNGV. Trimming removed 0 bases from V and 1 base from J, with 15 bases in between. CDR3 nucleotide sequence: TGTGCCAGCAGCTTAGAGTATGGTAGCGGACTCCAAGAGACCCAGTACTTC. Protein product: CASSLEYGSGLQETQYF.

For the CDR3, the DNA is TGTGCCATCGACAGCGCCAGCTCCTACGAGCAGTACTTC. Translating gives CAIDSASSYEQYF. The chain uses TRBV2 and TRBJ2-7; tentative D call: TRBD1 (5 bases). Germline CDR1 reads SNHLY; CDR2 reads FYNNEI. CDR3 length equals 13 residues. V was shortened by 10 bases and J by 0 bases, with 13 bases between the two germline ends.

This sequence joins TRBV19 and TRBJ1-5, with TRBD1 identical over 11 bases. Looked up from germline, CDR1 is LNHDA and CDR2 is SQIVND (reference sequence). This CDR3 has 19 residues. V gave up 2 bases and J gave up 2 bases; unmatched junction bases: 11. CDR3 nucleotides: TGTGCCAGTAGTATAAAATTGGACAGGGGGCGGACGGGCAATCAGCCCCAGCATTTT. Translated, it gives CASSIKLDRGRTGNQPQHF.

The chain combines TRBV11-2 with TRBJ2-5; 7 positions agree with TRBD1. The J call may be wrong; the DNA end is better matched by TRBJ2-7. This CDR3 is 14 amino acids long. Germline CDR1 is SGHAT and CDR2 is FQNNGV. The DNA of the CDR3 is TGTGCCAGCACCCTAGACAGGGATCTCTACGAGCAGTACTTC. It translates to CASTLDRDLYEQYF.

This chain links TRBV27 with TRBJ1-2, with D tentatively TRBD1 (5 bases). This CDR3 contains 13 residues. The germline V gene has CDR1 MNHEY and CDR2 SMNVEV (reference sequence). The V end was cut by 6 bases, the J end by 8 bases, with 16 bases between. The CDR3: CASSTNQGRGYTF. CDR3 DNA sequence: TGTGCCAGCAGCACAAACCAGGGTAGAGGCTACACCTTC.

The V and J genes are TRBV5-6 and TRBJ2-5; TRBD2 is a possible D gene (6 bases). Germline V CDR1 and CDR2: SGHDT, YYEEEE. This CDR3 contains 14 residues. V gave up 1 base and J gave up 4 bases, with 11 bases separating them. The CDR3 sequence is CASSLWTIRETQYF. DNA of the CDR3: TGTGCCAGCAGCTTGTGGACTATTCGAGAGACCCAGTACTTC.

V and J are TRBV7-9 and TRBJ2-1; the match to TRBD2 covers 7 bases. Looked up from germline, CDR1 is SEHNR and CDR2 is FQNEAQ (reference sequence). J gave up 0 bases and V 3 bases, and 5 bases lay outside the gene matches. CDR3 length: 16 residues. The CDR3 loop reads CASSLLAASSYNEQFF. The CDR3 nucleotides read TGTGCCAGCAGCTTGCTAGCGGCCTCCTCCTACAATGAGCAGTTCTTC.

This clone was picked up one time. The chain carries TRBV4-1 and TRBJ2-1; perhaps TRBD2 as D (7 bases). V gave up 4 bases and J gave up 4 bases, with 23 bases separating them. CDR1 MGHRA and CDR2 YSYEKL come from the germline V gene. The CDR3 has 18 residues. As DNA, the CDR3 is TGCGCCAGCAGCCTGGGACGGTTTAGGGGGGGTTCTTACAATGAGCAGTTCTTC. Translating it yields CASSLGRFRGGSYNEQFF.